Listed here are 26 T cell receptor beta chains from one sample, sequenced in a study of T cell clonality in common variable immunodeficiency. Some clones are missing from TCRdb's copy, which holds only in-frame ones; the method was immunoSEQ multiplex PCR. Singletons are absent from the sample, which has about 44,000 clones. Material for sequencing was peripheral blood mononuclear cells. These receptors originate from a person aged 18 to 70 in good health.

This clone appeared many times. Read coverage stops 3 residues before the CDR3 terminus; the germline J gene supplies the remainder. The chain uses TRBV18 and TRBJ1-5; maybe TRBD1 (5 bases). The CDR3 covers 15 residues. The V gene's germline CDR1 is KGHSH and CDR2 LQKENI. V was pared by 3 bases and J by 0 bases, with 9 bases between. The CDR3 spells CASSPGLNSNQPQHF. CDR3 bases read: TGTGCCAGCTCACCGGGGCTCAATAGCAATCAGCCC.

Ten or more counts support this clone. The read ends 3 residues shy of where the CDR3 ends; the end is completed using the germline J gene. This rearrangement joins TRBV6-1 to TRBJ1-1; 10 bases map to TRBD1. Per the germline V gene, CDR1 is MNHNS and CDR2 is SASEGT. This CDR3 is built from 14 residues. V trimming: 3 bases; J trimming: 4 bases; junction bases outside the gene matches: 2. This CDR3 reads CASSDGQGGTEAFF. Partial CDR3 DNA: TGTGCCAGCAGTGATGGACAGGGGGGCACTGAA.

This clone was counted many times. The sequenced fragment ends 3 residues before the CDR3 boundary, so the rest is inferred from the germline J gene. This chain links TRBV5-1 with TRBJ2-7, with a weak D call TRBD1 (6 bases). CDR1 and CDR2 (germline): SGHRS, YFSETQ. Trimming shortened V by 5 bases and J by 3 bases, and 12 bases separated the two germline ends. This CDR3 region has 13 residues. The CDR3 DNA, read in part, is TGCGCCAGCAGGAGGTGGGGGCGCTACGAG. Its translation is CASRRWGRYE. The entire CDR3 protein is CASRRWGRYEQYF.

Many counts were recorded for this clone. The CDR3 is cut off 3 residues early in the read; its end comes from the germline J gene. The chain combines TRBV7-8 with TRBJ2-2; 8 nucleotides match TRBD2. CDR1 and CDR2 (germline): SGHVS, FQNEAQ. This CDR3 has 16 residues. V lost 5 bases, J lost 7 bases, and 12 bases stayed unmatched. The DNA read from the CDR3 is TGTGCCAGCAGCCTCGGGGGGGCCGGAAGGGACGGGGAG. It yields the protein CASSLGGAGRDGE. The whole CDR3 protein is CASSLGGAGRDGELFF.

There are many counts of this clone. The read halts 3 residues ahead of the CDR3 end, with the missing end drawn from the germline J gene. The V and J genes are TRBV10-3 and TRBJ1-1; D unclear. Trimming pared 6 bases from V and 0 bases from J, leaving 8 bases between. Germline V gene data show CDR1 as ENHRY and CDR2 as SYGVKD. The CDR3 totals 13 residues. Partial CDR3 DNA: TGTGCCATCAGAGAGAGGGTGAACACTGAA. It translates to CAIRERVNTE. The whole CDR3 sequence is CAIRERVNTEAFF.

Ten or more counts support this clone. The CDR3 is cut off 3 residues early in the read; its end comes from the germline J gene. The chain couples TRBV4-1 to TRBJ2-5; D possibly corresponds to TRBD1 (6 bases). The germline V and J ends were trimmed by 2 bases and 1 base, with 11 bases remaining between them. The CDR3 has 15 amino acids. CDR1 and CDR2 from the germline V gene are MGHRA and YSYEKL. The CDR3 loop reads CASSQTGTSQETQYF. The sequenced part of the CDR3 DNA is TGCGCCAGCAGCCAAACCGGGACAAGCCAAGAGACC.

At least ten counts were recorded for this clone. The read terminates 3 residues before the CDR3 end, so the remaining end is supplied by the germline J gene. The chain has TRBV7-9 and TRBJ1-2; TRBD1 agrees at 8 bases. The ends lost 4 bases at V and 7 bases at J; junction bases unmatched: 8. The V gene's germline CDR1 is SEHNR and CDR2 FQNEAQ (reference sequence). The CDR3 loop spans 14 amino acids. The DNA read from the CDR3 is TGTGCCAGCAGCTCTTTACAGGGGGGATCTGGC. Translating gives CASSSLQGGSG. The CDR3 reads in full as CASSSLQGGSGYTF.

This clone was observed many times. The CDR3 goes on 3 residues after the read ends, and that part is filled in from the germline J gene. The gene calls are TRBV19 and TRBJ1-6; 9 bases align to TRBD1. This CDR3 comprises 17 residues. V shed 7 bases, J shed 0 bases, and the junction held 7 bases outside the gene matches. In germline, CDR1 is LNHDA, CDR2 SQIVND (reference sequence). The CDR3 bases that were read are TGTGCCAGTACCTCAGGACAGGGGAGCTCCTATAATTCACCC. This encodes CASTSGQGSSYNSP. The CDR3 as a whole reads CASTSGQGSSYNSPLHF.

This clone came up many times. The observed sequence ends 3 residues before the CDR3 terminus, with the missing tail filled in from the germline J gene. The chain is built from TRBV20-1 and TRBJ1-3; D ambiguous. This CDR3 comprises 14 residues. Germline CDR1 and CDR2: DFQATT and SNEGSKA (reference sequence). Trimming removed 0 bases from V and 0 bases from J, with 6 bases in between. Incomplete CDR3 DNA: TGCAGTGCTAGAGAGTATAACTCTGGAAACACC. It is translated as CSAREYNSGNT. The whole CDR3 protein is CSAREYNSGNTIYF.

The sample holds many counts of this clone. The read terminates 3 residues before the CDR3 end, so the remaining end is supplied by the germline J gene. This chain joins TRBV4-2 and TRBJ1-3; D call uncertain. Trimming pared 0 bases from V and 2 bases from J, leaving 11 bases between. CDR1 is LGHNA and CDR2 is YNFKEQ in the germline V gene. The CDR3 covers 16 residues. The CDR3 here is CASSQDRTNPGNTIYF. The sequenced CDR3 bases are TGTGCCAGCAGCCAAGACCGGACTAACCCTGGAAACACC.

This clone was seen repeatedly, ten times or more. CDR3 sequence: CASGDSRTYNEQFF. CDR3 bases read: TGTGCCAGCGGAGACAGCCGTACCTACAATGAG. This sequence joins TRBV5-5 and TRBJ2-1, with D maybe TRBD1 (5 bases). The read stops 3 residues short of the end of the CDR3; the missing end is completed from the germline J gene. Germline CDR1 SGHKS, CDR2 YYEKEE (reference sequence). V dropped 7 bases and J dropped 2 bases, with 13 bases sitting between them. CDR3 length: 14 residues.

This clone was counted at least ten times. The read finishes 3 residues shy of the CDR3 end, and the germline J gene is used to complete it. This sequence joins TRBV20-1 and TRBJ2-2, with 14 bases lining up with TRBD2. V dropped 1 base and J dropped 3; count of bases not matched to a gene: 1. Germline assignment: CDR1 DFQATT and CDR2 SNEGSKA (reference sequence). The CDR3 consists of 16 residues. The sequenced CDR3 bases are TGCAGTGCTAGAGGACTAGCGGGGGGGGACACCGGGGAG. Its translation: CSARGLAGGDTGE. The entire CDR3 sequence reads CSARGLAGGDTGELFF.

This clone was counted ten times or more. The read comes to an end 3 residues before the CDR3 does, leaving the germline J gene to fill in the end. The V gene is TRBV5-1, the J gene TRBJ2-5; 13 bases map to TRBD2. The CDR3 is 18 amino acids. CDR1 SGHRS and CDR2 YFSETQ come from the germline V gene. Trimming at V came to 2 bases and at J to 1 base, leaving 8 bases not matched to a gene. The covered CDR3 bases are TGCGCCAGCAGCTTACCGGGACTAGCGGGACCTGGCCAAGAGACC. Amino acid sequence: CASSLPGLAGPGQET. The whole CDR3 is CASSLPGLAGPGQETQYF.

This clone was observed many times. CDR3 DNA, as far as it was read: TGCAGTGCTCAACAAACTAGCGGGGGGGCCAGTGAG. Translated, it gives CSAQQTSGGASE. The whole CDR3 protein is CSAQQTSGGASEQFF. The chain combines TRBV20-1 with TRBJ2-1; 13 bases agree with TRBD2. The sequenced fragment ends 3 residues before the CDR3 boundary, so the rest is inferred from the germline J gene. This CDR3 is built from 15 residues. V trimming: 5 bases; J trimming: 9 bases; junction bases outside the gene matches: 10. Germline values: CDR1 DFQATT, CDR2 SNEGSKA (reference sequence).

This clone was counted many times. CDR3 bases read: TGTGCCAGCAGCTTAACGGTAGCGGGGGGGTATGATACG. As protein: CASSLTVAGGYDT. The entire CDR3 is CASSLTVAGGYDTQYF. The chain combines TRBV7-3 with TRBJ2-3; 11 bases match TRBD2. The sequenced fragment ends 3 residues before the CDR3 boundary, so the rest is inferred from the germline J gene. The germline V gene has CDR1 SGHTA and CDR2 FQGTGA. The CDR3 consists of 16 residues. V trimming: 0 bases; J trimming: 6 bases; junction bases outside the gene matches: 5.

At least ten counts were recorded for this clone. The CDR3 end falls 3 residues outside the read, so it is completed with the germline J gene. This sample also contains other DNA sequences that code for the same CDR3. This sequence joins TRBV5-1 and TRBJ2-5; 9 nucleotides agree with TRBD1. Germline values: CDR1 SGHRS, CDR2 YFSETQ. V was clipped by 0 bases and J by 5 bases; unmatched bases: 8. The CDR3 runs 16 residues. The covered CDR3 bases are TGCGCCAGCAGCTTGGGGACAGGGGATTTTGGGGAGACC. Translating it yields CASSLGTGDFGET. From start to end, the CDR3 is CASSLGTGDFGETQYF.

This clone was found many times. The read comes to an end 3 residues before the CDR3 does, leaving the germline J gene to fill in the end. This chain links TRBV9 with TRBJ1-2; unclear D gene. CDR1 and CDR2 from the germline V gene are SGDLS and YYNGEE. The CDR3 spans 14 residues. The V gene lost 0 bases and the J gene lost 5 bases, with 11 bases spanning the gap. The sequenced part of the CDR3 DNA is TGTGCCAGCAGCGTAGGATCCCCGCGTTATGGC. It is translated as CASSVGSPRYG. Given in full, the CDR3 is CASSVGSPRYGYTF.

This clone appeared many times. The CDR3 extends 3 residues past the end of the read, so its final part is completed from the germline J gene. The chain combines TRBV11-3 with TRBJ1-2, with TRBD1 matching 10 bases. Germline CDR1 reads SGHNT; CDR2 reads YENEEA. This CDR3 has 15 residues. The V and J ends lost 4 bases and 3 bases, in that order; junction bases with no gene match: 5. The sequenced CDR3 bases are TGTGCCAGCAGCTCCCCAGGACAGGGGGACTATGGC. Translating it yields CASSSPGQGDYG. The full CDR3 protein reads CASSSPGQGDYGYTF.

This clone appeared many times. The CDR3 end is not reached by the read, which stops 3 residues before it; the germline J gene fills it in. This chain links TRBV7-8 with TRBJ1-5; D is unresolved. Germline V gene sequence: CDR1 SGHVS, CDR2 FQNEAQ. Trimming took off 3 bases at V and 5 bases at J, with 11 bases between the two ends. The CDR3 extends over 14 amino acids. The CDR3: CASSFPGSDQPQHF. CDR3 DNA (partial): TGTGCCAGCAGCTTCCCGGGGTCAGATCAGCCC.

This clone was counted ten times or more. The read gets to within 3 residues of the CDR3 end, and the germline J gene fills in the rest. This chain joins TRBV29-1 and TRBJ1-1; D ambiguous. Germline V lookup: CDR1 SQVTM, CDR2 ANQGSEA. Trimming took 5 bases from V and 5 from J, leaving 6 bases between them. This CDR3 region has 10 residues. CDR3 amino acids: CSVRWTEAFF. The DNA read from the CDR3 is TGCAGCGTTAGGTGGACTGAA.

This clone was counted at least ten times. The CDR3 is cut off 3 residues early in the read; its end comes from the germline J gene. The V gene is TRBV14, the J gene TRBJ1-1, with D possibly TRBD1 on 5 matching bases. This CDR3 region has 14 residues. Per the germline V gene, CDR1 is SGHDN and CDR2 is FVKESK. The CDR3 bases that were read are TGTGCCAGCAGCCAAGTTTCAGGACAAGTCGAA. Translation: CASSQVSGQVE. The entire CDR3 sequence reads CASSQVSGQVEAFF. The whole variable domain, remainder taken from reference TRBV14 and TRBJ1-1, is EAGVTQFPSHSVIEKGQTVTLRCDPISGHDNLYWYRRVMGKEIKFLLHFVKESKQDESGMPNNRFLAERTGGTYSTLKVQPAELEDSGVYFCASSQVSGQVEAFFGQGTRLTVV.

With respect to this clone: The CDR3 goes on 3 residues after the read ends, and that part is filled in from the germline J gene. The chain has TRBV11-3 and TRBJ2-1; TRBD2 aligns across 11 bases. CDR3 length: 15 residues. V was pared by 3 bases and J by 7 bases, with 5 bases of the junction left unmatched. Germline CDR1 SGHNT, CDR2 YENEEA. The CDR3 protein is CASSFLAGGRNEQFF. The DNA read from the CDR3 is TGTGCCAGCAGCTTTCTAGCGGGAGGTCGTAATGAG.

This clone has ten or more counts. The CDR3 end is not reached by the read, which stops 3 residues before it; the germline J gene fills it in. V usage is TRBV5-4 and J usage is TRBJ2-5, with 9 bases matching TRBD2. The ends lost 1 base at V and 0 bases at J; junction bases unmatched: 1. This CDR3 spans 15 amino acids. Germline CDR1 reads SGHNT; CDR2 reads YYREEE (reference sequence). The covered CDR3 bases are TGTGCCAGCAGCTTGAGCGGGGGGTACCAAGAGACC. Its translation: CASSLSGGYQET. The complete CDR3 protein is CASSLSGGYQETQYF. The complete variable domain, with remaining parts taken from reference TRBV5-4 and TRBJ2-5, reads ETGVTQSPTHLIKTRGQQVTLRCSSQSGHNTVSWYQQALGQGPQFIFQYYREEENGRGNFPPRFSGLQFPNYSSELNVNALELDDSALYLCASSLSGGYQETQYFGPGTRLLVL.

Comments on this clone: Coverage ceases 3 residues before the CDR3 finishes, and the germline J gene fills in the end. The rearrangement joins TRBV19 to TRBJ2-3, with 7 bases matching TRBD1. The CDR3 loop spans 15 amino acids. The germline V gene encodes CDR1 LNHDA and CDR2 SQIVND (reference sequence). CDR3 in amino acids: CASSIEDRTNQPQYF. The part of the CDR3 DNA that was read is TGTGCCAGTAGTATAGAGGACAGGACCAATCAGCCG.

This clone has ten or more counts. The DNA read from the CDR3 is TGTGCCAGCAGCTTAGTGAGGACAGGCAGTGGC. It codes for CASSLVRTGSG. The whole CDR3 reads CASSLVRTGSGYTF. This rearrangement joins TRBV7-2 to TRBJ1-2, with 7 bases fitting TRBD1. The read comes to an end 3 residues before the CDR3 does, leaving the germline J gene to fill in the end. The CDR3 spans 14 residues. CDR1 and CDR2 (germline): SGHTA, FQGNSA. V lost 1 base and J lost 7; bases outside the gene matches: 6.

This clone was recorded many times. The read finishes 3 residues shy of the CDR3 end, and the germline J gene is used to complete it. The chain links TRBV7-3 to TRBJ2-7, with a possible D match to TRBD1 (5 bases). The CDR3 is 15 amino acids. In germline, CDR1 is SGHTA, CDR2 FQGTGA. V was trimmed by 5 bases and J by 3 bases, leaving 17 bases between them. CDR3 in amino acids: CASSAGLPGLYEQYF. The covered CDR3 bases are TGTGCCAGCAGCGCCGGGTTGCCAGGGCTCTACGAG.